Sample share makes the clone carrying this T cell receptor beta chain large. Its antigen is not known. The data were obtained in a study of T cells and Merkel cell carcinoma outcomes. This CDR3 comprises 16 residues. Germline assignment: CDR1 MNHNS and CDR2 SASEGT. After removal of 4 bases from V and 1 base from J, the junction contained 2 bases not matched to a gene. TCRdb's table, derived via immunoSEQ multiplex PCR, lists solely in-frame clones and lacks some. This table has 2,500 to 3,500 clones, 75% to 80% appearing once. Overall study results and limits: In Merkel cell carcinoma, repertoire and T-cell density reportedly predicted outcomes.

The genes are TRBV6-1 and TRBJ2-2, with TRBD2 matching 11 bases. The sample consisted of tumor tissue from Merkel cell carcinoma. This clonotype was sampled from a human donor with Merkel cell carcinoma. DNA for the CDR3: TGTGCCAGCAGTGGAGGACTAGCGGGGAACACCGGGGAGCTGTTTTTT. It translates to CASSGGLAGNTGELFF.